This TCR beta chain was found in a study of blood T cell repertoires in COVID-19 (dated by TCRdb to about 2020). Study-wide context: Collaborator samples came from the United States, Italy and Spain and covered acute and convalescent phases of COVID-19. The prospective study material was composed of cDNA or gDNA derived from T cells, B-cell-depleted T cells, or PBMCs. Subjects who had been exposed to COVID-19, were actively infected with it, or had recovered from it provided the deeply sampled blood TCRbeta repertoires that made up the dataset. Samples were obtained from the ongoing ImmuneRACE study (first 160 participants) and from about 1,300 subjects provided by 6 global collaborators. Where available, HLA class I and class II types were taken from metadata supplied by the sample provider and were not determined by assay-based typing. The repertoires were made available in a free public database intended to serve as a resource for research on the immune response to SARS-CoV-2. A de-identified subject ID, COVID-19 status, age in years and sex were almost always included in the sample metadata.

The immunoSEQ Assay, a bias-controlled multiplex PCR, was used to amplify TCRbeta CDR3 regions from genomic DNA. The paper's processing steps were these. The number of nucleated cells in each sample was estimated by amplification of reference gene primers within the assay. Sequence reads were collapsed and filtered to measure the absolute abundance of every unique TCRbeta CDR3 rearrangement. For each sample, productive Simpson clonality was calculated as the square root of Simpson's diversity index over productive rearrangements. The source is immuneACCESS, and TCRdb retained only in-frame sequences with V and J called. Part of the clones is not carried over; for the studies checked, unresolved V genes explain less than half of this, and the remainder is unexplained. V, J and clone size derive from that table, while D and trimming were established from the DNA sequence. The sample yields 250,000 to 300,000 clones; around 86% were counted once. In total, the top ten clones hold 1.5% of the sample.

A second Seattle source provided samples from volunteer blood donors who had recovered from COVID-19. Each collaborating institution followed its own protocols to collect whole blood in K2EDTA tubes. For TCRbeta analysis, collaborator samples were shipped as frozen whole blood, as isolated PBMCs, or as DNA extracted from either sample type. Summary of the overall study and its limitations: How much clinical and demographic metadata was included differed by source and by participant, and the metadata was provided uncurated.

As to this clone: This receptor's antigen is unknown. No much larger clone exists at a distance of one base, and base qualities are not known.

V is reduced by 2 bases and J by 1 base, leaving a spacing of 11 bases between them. Spanning cysteine to phenylalanine, the CDR3 consists of 15 amino acids. The retained sequence is limited to the CDR3, 45 bases, with the frame set at the first base. Via the germline V gene, CDR1 is LGHNA and CDR2 YNFKEQ. The sample consisted of peripheral blood. The chain uses TRBV4-2 and TRBJ1-1, with the D gene call left open. The source of this sequence is a woman aged 40 to 55 who had recovered from COVID-19. The CDR3 in this case is CASSQFLLGNTEAFF. The sequence in DNA is TGTGCCAGCAGCCAATTCTTACTCGGGAACACTGAAGCTTTCTTT.